These T cell receptor beta chains were read from a single sample in a study of T cells in Graves' hyperthyroidism and ophthalmopathy. MiXCR, applied by TCRdb to the multiplex PCR reads, yields one record per CDR3 protein. The sample contains 480,000 or so distinct CDR3 sequences, 13% to 15% of which appear only once. The source material was blood. These receptors were collected from a woman between 18 and 29 years old with Graves' hyperthyroidism. The CDR3 runs from the conserved cysteine through the conserved F or W. Fields, in order: J gene, clone size, V gene, D gene, CDR3 protein, CDR3 DNA. The D gene is left open where the match is weak. Rows give clone size only sometimes, using once, few, many, or a class for an expanded clone.

>TRBJ2-1|many|TRBV9|TRBD1
CASSQRQGLNEQFF
TGTGCCAGCAGTCAACGACAGGGTTTGAATGAGCAGTTCTTC
>TRBJ2-2|many|TRBV18|.
CASSPGLEVGNTGELFF
TGTGCCAGCTCACCTGGGTTGGAGGTCGGTAACACCGGGGAGCTGTTTTTT
>TRBJ2-3|.|TRBV10-3|.
CAISERQSSTDTQYF
TGTGCCATCAGTGAGCGACAGTCTAGCACAGATACGCAGTATTTT
>TRBJ2-3|many|TRBV30|.
CAWNPRATDTQYF
TGTGCCTGGAACCCAAGGGCCACAGATACGCAGTATTTT
>TRBJ2-1|many|TRBV20-1|TRBD2
CSARWAAGRREQFF
TGCAGTGCTAGATGGGCAGCGGGAAGACGGGAGCAGTTCTTC
>TRBJ2-7|few|TRBV5-1|.
CASSLGVRTYEQYF
TGCGCCAGCAGCTTGGGCGTGCGGACCTACGAGCAGTACTTC
>TRBJ2-6|.|TRBV7-2|.
CASMGLSGANVLTF
TGTGCCAGCATGGGCCTCTCTGGGGCCAACGTCCTGACTTTC
>TRBJ1-1|many|TRBV19|.
CASSGGHPNTEAFF
TGTGCCAGTAGTGGGGGACACCCGAACACTGAAGCTTTCTTT
>TRBJ2-3|many|TRBV5-8|.
CASSPGTELTTDTQYF
TGTGCCAGCAGCCCAGGGACCGAATTAACGACAGATACGCAGTATTTT
>TRBJ2-5|many|TRBV11-2|TRBD2
CASSLLHSGLQETQYF
TGTGCCAGCAGTTTACTTCATAGCGGGTTACAAGAGACCCAGTACTTC